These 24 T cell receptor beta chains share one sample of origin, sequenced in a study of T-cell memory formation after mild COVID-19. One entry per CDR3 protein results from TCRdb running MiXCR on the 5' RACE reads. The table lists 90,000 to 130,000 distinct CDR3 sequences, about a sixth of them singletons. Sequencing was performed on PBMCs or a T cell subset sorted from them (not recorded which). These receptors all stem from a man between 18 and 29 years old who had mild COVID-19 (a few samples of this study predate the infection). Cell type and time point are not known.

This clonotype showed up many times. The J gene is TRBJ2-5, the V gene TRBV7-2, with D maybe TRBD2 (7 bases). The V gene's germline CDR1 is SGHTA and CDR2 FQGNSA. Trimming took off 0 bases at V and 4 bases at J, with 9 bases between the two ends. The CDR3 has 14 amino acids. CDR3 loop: CASSLAGGVETQYF. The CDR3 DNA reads TGTGCCAGCAGCTTAGCAGGGGGGGTAGAGACCCAGTACTTC.

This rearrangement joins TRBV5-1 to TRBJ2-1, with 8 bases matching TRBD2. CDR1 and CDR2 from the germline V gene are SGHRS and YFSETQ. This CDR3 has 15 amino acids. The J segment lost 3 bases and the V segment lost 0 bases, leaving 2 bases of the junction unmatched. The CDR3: CASSLASGGYNEQFF. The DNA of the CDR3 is TGCGCCAGCAGCTTGGCCAGCGGGGGCTACAATGAGCAGTTCTTC.

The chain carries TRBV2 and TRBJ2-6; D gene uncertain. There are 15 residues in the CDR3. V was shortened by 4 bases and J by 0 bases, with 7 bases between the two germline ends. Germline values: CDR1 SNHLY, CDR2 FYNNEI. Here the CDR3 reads CASSVWDSGANVLTF. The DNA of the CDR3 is TGTGCCAGCAGTGTTTGGGACTCTGGGGCCAACGTCCTGACTTTC.

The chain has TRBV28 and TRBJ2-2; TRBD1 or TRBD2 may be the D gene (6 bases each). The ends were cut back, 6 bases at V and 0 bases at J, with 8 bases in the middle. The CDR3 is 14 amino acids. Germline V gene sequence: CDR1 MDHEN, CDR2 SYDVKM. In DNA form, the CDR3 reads TGTGCCAGCAGGGAGGGGGCGAACACCGGGGAGCTGTTTTTT. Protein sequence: CASREGANTGELFF.

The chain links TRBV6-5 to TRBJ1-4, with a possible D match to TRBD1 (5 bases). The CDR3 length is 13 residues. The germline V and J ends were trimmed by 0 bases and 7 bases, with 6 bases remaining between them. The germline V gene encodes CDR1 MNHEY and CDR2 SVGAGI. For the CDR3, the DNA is TGTGCCAGCAGTTACTCCCAGGGTGAAAAACTGTTTTTT. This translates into CASSYSQGEKLFF.

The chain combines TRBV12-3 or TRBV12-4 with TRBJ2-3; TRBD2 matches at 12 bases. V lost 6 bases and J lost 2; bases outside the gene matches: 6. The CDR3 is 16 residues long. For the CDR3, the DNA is TGTGCCAGCAGACCCGGACTAGCGGGGTCCACAGATACGCAGTATTTT. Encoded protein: CASRPGLAGSTDTQYF.

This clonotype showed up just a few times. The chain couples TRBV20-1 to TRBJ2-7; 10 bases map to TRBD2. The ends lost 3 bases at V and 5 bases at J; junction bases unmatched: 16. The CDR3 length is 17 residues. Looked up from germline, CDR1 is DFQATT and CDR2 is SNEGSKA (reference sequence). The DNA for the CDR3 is TGCAGTGCTAGCCCGATAACTAGCGGGGTAGGTAACCACGAGCAGTACGTC. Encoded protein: CSASPITSGVGNHEQYV.

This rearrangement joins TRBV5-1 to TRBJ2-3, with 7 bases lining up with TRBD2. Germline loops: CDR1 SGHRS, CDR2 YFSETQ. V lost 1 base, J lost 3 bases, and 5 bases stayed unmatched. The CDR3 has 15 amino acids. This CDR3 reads CASSLNPGGTDTQYF. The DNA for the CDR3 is TGCGCCAGCAGCTTGAATCCGGGGGGTACAGATACGCAGTATTTT.

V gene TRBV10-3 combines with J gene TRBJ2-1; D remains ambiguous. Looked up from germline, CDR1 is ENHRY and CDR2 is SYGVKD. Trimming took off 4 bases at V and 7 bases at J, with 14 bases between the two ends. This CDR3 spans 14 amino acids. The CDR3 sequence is CAISGESLGNEQFF. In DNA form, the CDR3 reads TGTGCCATCAGTGGAGAATCGCTTGGGAATGAGCAGTTCTTC.

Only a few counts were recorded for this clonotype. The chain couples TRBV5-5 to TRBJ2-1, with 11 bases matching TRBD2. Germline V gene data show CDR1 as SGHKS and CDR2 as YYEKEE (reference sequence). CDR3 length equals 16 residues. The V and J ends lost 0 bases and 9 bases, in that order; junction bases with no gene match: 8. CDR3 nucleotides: TGTGCCAGCAGCTTGGGCCGACTAGCGGGGAAAGCTGAGCAGTTCTTC. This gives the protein CASSLGRLAGKAEQFF.

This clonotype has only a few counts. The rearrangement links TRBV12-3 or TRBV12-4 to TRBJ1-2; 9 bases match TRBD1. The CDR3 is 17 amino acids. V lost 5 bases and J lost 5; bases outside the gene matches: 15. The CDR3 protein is CASSISGTGKTAYGYTF. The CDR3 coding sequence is TGTGCCAGCAGTATCTCCGGGACAGGGAAAACAGCATATGGCTACACCTTC.

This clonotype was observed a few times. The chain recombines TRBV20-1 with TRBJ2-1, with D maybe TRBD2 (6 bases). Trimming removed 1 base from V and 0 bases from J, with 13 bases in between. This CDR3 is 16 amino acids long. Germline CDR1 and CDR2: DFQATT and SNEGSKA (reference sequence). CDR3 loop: CSARVSSASSYNEQFF. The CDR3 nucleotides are TGCAGTGCTAGAGTCTCTAGCGCCAGCTCCTACAATGAGCAGTTCTTC.

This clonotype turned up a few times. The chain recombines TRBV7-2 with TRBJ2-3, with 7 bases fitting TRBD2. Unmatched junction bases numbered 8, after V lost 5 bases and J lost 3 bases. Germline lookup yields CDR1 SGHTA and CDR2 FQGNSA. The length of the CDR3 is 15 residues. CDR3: CASSRQLARTDTQYF. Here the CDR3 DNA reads TGTGCCAGCAGCCGCCAACTAGCGAGGACAGATACGCAGTATTTT.

Written as DNA, the CDR3 is TGTGCTAGTGGTTTGCCGGGCAGAGGTCAGCCCCAGCATTTT. The encoded protein is CASGLPGRGQPQHF. The chain employs TRBV12-5 and TRBJ1-5; no clear D. The CDR3 covers 14 residues. V was cut by 2 bases and J by 6 bases, with 11 bases left in between. Germline CDR1 LGHNT, CDR2 FRNRAP.

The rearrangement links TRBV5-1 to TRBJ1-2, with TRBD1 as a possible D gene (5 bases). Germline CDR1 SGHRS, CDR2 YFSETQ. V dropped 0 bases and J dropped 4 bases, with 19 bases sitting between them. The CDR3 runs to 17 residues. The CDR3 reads CASSLVAGMGRGYGYTF. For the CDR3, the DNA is TGCGCCAGCAGCTTGGTAGCAGGGATGGGAAGGGGCTATGGCTACACCTTC.

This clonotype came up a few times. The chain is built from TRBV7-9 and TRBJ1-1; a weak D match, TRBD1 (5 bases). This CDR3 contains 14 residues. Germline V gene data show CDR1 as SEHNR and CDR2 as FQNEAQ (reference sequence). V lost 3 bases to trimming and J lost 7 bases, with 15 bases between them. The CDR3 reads CASSFDAGGVEAFF. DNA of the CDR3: TGTGCCAGCAGCTTCGACGCAGGAGGGGTTGAAGCTTTCTTT.

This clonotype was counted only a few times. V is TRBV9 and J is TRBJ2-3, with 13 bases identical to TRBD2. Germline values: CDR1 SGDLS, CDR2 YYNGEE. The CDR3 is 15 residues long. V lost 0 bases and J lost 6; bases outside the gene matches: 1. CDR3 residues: CASSVATSGGDTQYF. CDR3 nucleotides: TGTGCCAGCAGCGTAGCGACTAGCGGGGGGGATACGCAGTATTTT.

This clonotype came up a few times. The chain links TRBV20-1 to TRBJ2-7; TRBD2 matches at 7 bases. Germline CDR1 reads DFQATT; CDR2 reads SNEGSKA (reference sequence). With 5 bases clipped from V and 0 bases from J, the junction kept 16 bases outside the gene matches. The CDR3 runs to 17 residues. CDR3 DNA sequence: TGCAGTGCTCCTCCCCCCGGAGCGGGGTATAGCTCCTACGAGCAGTACTTC. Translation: CSAPPPGAGYSSYEQYF.

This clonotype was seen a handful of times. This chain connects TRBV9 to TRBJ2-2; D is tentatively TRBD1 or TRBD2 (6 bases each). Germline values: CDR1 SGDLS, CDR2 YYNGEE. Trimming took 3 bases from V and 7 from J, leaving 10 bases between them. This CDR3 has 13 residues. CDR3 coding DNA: TGTGCCAGCAGCGCGGGGGCTAACGGGGAGCTGTTTTTT. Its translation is CASSAGANGELFF.

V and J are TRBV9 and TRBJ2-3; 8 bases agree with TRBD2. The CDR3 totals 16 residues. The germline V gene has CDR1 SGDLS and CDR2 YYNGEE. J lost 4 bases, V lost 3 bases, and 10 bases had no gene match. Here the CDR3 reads CASSGPQGAGADTQYF. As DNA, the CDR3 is TGTGCCAGCAGCGGACCCCAGGGAGCGGGGGCAGATACGCAGTATTTT.

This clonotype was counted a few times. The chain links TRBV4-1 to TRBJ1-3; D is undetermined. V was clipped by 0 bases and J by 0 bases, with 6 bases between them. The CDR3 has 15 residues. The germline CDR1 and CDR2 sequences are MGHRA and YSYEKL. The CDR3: CASSQDWGSGNTIYF. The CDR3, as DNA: TGCGCCAGCAGCCAAGATTGGGGCTCTGGAAACACCATATATTTT.

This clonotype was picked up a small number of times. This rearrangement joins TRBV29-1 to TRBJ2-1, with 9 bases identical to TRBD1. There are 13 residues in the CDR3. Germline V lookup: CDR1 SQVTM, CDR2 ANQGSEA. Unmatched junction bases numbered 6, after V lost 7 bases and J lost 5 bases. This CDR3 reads CSGRDRVDNEQFF. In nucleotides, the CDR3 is TGCAGCGGCCGGGACAGGGTAGACAATGAGCAGTTCTTC.

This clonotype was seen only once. The CDR3 region is CASSSVSGTVNYGYTF. The CDR3, as DNA: TGCGCCAGCAGCTCAGTCTCCGGGACAGTAAACTATGGCTACACCTTC. This chain links TRBV4-3 with TRBJ1-2; TRBD1 agrees at 7 bases. In germline, CDR1 is LGHNA, CDR2 YSLEER. This CDR3 contains 16 residues. Losses at the gene ends were 5 bases for V and 2 bases for J; bases not matched to a gene: 11.

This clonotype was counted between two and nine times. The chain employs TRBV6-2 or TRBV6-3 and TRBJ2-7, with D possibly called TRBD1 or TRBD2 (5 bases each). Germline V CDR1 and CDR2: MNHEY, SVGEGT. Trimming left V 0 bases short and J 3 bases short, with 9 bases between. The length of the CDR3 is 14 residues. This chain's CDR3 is CASSYSGRNYEQYF. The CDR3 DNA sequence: TGTGCCAGCAGTTACTCGGGACGGAACTACGAGCAGTACTTC.